The present entry profiles one T cell receptor beta chain with its context. Trimming took 6 bases from V and 7 from J, leaving 12 bases between them. The CDR3 consists of 12 residues. Germline CDR1 is LNHDA and CDR2 is SQIVND (reference sequence). The data were produced by immunoSEQ multiplex PCR, yet TCRdb's version contains in-frame clones alone and is incomplete. Of some 170,000 clones in the sample, roughly 87% were seen once. The data stem from a study of blood T cell repertoires in COVID-19. Study-level background: Samples of COVID-19 (acute and convalescent) were obtained from the United States, Italy and Spain.

Enrollees, about 18 to 89 years old, lived in 24 US areas. Clinical history as reported by participants underpinned cohort assignment. The rearrangement joins TRBV19 to TRBJ1-2, with a tentative D call TRBD1 (6 bases). The sample was PBMCs or T cells enriched from blood (not recorded which). This TCR derives from a human donor with acute COVID-19. The donor label of this sample is uncertain. The CDR3 loop is CASSLRGGGYTF. CDR3 sequence (DNA): TGTGCCAGTAGCCTTCGAGGGGGTGGCTACACCTTC.